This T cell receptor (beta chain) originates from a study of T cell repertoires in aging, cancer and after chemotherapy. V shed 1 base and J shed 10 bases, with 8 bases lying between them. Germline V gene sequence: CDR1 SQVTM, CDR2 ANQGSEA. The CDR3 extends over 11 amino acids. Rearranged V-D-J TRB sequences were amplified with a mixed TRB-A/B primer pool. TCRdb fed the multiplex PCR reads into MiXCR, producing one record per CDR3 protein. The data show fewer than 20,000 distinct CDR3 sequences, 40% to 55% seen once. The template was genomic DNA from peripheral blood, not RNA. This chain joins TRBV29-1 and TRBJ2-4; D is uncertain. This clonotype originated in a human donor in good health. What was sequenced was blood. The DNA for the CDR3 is TGCAGCGTTGAAGTCGCAGGAATTCAGTACTTC. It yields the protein CSVEVAGIQYF.